This T cell receptor (beta chain) is from a study of CD8 T cells in Susac syndrome. V lost 4 bases and J lost 3, with 7 bases in between. CDR1 and CDR2 (germline): SGHTA, FQGNSA. CDR3 length: 12 amino acids. cDNA came from around 0.54 to 1 ug RNA primed by random hexamers. TCRdb reanalysed the immunoSEQ multiplex PCR reads using MiXCR and keeps one entry per CDR3 protein. The sample holds 180,000 or so distinct CDR3 sequences, approximately 96% seen once. This clonotype has a handful of counts. V and J are TRBV7-2 and TRBJ2-7; D is uncertain. This receptor was taken from a human donor with multiple sclerosis. The source material was CD4+ T cells from PBMCs. The CDR3, as DNA: TGTGCCAGCAGCTCCTCTCACTACGAGCAGTACTTC. Translation gives CASSSSHYEQYF.